A single sample gave rise to the 18 T cell receptor beta chains below, sequenced in a study of T-cell memory formation after mild COVID-19. TCRdb processed the 5' RACE reads anew with MiXCR; each CDR3 protein has one entry. This sample has about 340,000 distinct CDR3 sequences, with approximately 22% found just once. What was sequenced was PBMCs or a T cell subset sorted from them (not recorded which). Source of these receptors: a man aged 18 to 29 who had mild COVID-19 (a few samples of this study predate the infection). Cell type and time point are not known.

In this sample, this clonotype turned up a few times. CDR3 nucleotide sequence: TGTGCCAGCAGTTTCTCCGACGGAAACTATGGCTACACCTTC. It specifies CASSFSDGNYGYTF. The V and J genes are TRBV7-9 and TRBJ1-2; D unresolved. There are 14 residues in the CDR3. V was pared by 6 bases and J by 2 bases, with 13 bases between. The germline CDR1 and CDR2 sequences are SEHNR and FQNEAQ (reference sequence).

This chain uses TRBV20-1 with TRBJ2-7; no clear D. V was clipped by 0 bases and J by 2 bases, with 5 bases between them. The CDR3 spans 12 residues. Germline loops: CDR1 DFQATT, CDR2 SNEGSKA (reference sequence). The CDR3 sequence: CSARELAYEQYV. The CDR3 DNA reads TGCAGTGCTAGAGAGTTAGCCTACGAGCAGTACGTC.

J is TRBJ2-7 and V is TRBV24-1; 7 bases are shared with TRBD2. V shed 0 bases and J 4 bases; nucleotides not matched to a gene: 11. The length of the CDR3 is 17 residues. CDR1 KGHDR and CDR2 SFDVKD come from the germline V gene. The CDR3 loop is CATSDLGWEGREYEQYF. The DNA of the CDR3 is TGTGCCACCAGTGATTTGGGTTGGGAGGGCAGGGAGTACGAGCAGTACTTC.

In nucleotides, the CDR3 is TGTGCCAGTAGTAATCAGGGAGCATCCCTTGAGCAGTTCTTC. The encoded protein is CASSNQGASLEQFF. V and J are TRBV19 and TRBJ2-1; D may be TRBD1 or TRBD2 (5 bases each). The CDR3 length is 14 residues. CDR1 and CDR2 from the germline V gene are LNHDA and SQIVND (reference sequence). V was shortened by 4 bases and J by 9 bases, with 16 bases between the two germline ends.

There are a few counts of this clonotype. V is TRBV18 and J is TRBJ2-5, with a tentative D call TRBD1 (5 bases). The CDR3 covers 14 residues. V was pared by 6 bases and J by 2 bases, with 13 bases between. From germline, CDR1 is KGHSH and CDR2 LQKENI. CDR3 in DNA: TGTGCCAGCTCTAAGGGGCGGAAGCAAGAGACCCAGTACTTC. This sequence encodes CASSKGRKQETQYF.

V gene TRBV7-6 combines with J gene TRBJ2-5, with 7 bases aligning to TRBD2. The trim removed 6 bases at V and 4 bases at J, leaving 11 bases unmatched. Germline loops: CDR1 SGHVS, CDR2 FNYEAQ. The CDR3 runs 15 residues. The CDR3 sequence is CASRKVEGGGETQYF. CDR3 nucleotides: TGTGCCAGCAGGAAGGTAGAGGGCGGGGGAGAGACCCAGTACTTC.

At least ten counts were recorded for this clonotype. The chain is built from TRBV7-6 and TRBJ2-5; D remains unclear. The CDR3 extends over 15 amino acids. The V gene lost 1 base and the J gene lost 5 bases, with 14 bases spanning the gap. CDR1 SGHVS and CDR2 FNYEAQ come from the germline V gene. The CDR3 bases are TGTGCCAGCAGCTTAGAGGCGAGCCTTTGGGAGACCCAGTACTTC. Amino acids: CASSLEASLWETQYF.

The chain joins TRBV5-5 to TRBJ1-4, with D possibly matching TRBD1 (5 bases). V was pared by 1 base and J by 8 bases, with 12 bases between. Germline CDR1 SGHKS, CDR2 YYEKEE (reference sequence). The CDR3 covers 14 residues. The CDR3 bases are TGTGCCAGCAGCTTGACGCAGGGTGGCGAAAAACTGTTTTTT. It encodes CASSLTQGGEKLFF.

The chain combines TRBV7-2 with TRBJ2-2; no reliable D call. Per germline, CDR1 SGHTA and CDR2 FQGNSA. The V and J ends lost 2 bases and 4 bases respectively, with 11 bases between them. The CDR3 totals 15 residues. For the CDR3, the DNA is TGTGCCAGCAGCTTATACCCAAAGTTCACCGGGGAGCTGTTTTTT. This encodes CASSLYPKFTGELFF.

About this clonotype itself: A read error may explain this, as a much larger clone is one base away. This chain links TRBV6-1 with TRBJ2-1; TRBD1 matches 11 bases. Unmatched junction bases numbered 4, after V lost 6 bases and J lost 6 bases. Germline CDR1 is MNHNS and CDR2 is SASEGT. CDR3 length equals 14 residues. CDR3 in DNA: TGTGCCAGCAGCCGGGACAGGGGGATCAATGAGCAGTTCTTC. Encoded protein: CASSRDRGINEQFF.

This clonotype was counted a few times. The V call is TRBV7-8, the J call TRBJ2-1, with D possibly being TRBD2 (5 bases). Germline CDR1 SGHVS, CDR2 FQNEAQ. The CDR3 sequence is 13 residues long. Trimming stripped 6 bases from V and 5 bases from J, with 11 bases between. The DNA for the CDR3 is TGTGCCAGCAGATTGGGGAGCAACAATGAGCAGTTCTTC. It encodes CASRLGSNNEQFF.

This chain links TRBV7-2 with TRBJ2-5, with D hard to call. V was cut by 1 base and J by 5 bases, with 14 bases left in between. From germline, CDR1 is SGHTA and CDR2 FQGNSA. CDR3 length: 15 residues. The DNA for the CDR3 is TGTGCCAGCAGCTTAGAGCATGCCTCTGGGGAGACCCAGTACTTC. Encoded protein: CASSLEHASGETQYF.

The genes are TRBV7-9 and TRBJ1-5; 7 bases align to TRBD1. CDR1 and CDR2 (germline): SEHNR, FQNEAQ (reference sequence). Trimming at V came to 5 bases and at J to 6 bases, leaving 10 bases not matched to a gene. The CDR3 is 15 residues long. CDR3 in amino acids: CASSPPGGPGQPQHF. DNA of the CDR3: TGTGCCAGCAGCCCACCAGGGGGGCCAGGTCAGCCCCAGCATTTT.

The rearrangement links TRBV4-3 to TRBJ2-4; TRBD1 or TRBD2 may be the D gene (6 bases each). CDR1 is LGHNA, CDR2 YSLEER, per germline. V was shortened by 0 bases and J by 2 bases, with 14 bases between the two germline ends. This CDR3 has 17 amino acids. CDR3: CASSQDRQGGPKNIQYF. For the CDR3, the DNA is TGCGCCAGCAGCCAAGATCGTCAAGGGGGGCCCAAAAACATTCAGTACTTC.

This clonotype was found once. The chain carries TRBV10-3 and TRBJ2-5, with D unclear. The length of the CDR3 is 12 residues. Germline lookup yields CDR1 ENHRY and CDR2 SYGVKD. V shed 2 bases and J shed 4 bases, with 5 bases lying between them. CDR3 bases: TGTGCCATCAGTGAGCGTCTAGAGACCCAGTACTTC. Its protein is CAISERLETQYF.

V is TRBV6-2 or TRBV6-3 and J is TRBJ1-5, with D possibly matching TRBD1 (6 bases). Germline V gives CDR1 MNHEY, CDR2 SVGEGT. V lost 4 bases to trimming and J lost 7 bases, with 17 bases between them. This CDR3 has 15 residues. This CDR3 reads CASSFWRQDGQPQHF. CDR3 in DNA: TGTGCCAGCAGTTTTTGGCGACAGGACGGGCAGCCCCAGCATTTT.

This clonotype was counted between two and nine times. The chain uses TRBV11-2 and TRBJ2-5; D is unresolved. CDR1 is SGHAT, CDR2 FQNNGV, per germline. Between the trimmed V and J ends, which lost 5 bases and 5 bases, there was a span of 15 bases. CDR3 size: 14 residues. CDR3 coding DNA: TGTGCCAGCAGCAGACTTGCGGTGGGGGAGACCCAGTACTTC. Protein: CASSRLAVGETQYF.

There are a few counts of this clonotype. The V call is TRBV5-6, the J call TRBJ1-4; the D is unclear. Germline V CDR1 and CDR2: SGHDT, YYEEEE. The germline V and J ends were trimmed by 4 bases and 8 bases, with 21 bases remaining between them. This CDR3 spans 16 amino acids. The CDR3 sequence is CASSPRPIRAREKLFF. CDR3 nucleotide sequence: TGTGCCAGCAGCCCACGACCGATTCGGGCGCGGGAAAAACTGTTTTTT.